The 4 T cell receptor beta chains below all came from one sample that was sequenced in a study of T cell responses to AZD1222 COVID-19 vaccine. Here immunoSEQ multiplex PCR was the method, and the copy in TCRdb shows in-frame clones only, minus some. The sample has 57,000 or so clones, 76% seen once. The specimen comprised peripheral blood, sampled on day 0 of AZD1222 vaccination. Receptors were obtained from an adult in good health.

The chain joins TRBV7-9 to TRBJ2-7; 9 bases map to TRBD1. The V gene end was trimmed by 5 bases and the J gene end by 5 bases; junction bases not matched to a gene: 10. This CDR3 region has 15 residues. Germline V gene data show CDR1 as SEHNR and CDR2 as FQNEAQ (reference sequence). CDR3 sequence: CASSRPGQGINEQYF. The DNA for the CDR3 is TGTGCCAGCAGCAGACCGGGACAGGGCATCAACGAGCAGTACTTC.

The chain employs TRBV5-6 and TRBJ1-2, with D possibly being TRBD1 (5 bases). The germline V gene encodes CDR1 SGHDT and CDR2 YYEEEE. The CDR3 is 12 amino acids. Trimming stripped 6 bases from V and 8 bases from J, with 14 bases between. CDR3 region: CASKPRERGYTF. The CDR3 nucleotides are TGTGCCAGCAAGCCCAGGGAGCGGGGCTACACCTTC.

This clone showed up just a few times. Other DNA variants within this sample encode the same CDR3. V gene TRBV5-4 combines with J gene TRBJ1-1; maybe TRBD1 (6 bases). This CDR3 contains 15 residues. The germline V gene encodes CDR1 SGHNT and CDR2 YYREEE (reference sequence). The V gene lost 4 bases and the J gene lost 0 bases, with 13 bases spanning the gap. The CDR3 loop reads CASSPRGQLNTEAFF. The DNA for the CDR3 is TGTGCCAGCAGCCCCCGGGGGCAGCTGAACACTGAAGCTTTCTTT.

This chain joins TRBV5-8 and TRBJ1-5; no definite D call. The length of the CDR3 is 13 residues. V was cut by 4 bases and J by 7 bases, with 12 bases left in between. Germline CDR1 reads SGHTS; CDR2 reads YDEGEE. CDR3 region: CASSPGLGQPQHF. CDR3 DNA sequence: TGTGCCAGCAGCCCGGGTCTAGGGCAGCCCCAGCATTTT.